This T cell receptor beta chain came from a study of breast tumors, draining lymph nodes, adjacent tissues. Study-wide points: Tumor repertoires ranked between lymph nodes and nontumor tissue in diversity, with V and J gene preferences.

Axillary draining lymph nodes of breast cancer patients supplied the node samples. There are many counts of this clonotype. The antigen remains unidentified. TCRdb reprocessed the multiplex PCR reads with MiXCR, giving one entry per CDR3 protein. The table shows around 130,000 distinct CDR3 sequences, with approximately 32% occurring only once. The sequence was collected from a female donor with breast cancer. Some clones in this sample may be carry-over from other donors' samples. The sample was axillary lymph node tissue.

This chain's CDR3 is CASSQPYGAVETQYF. The CDR3 coding sequence is TGTGCCAGCAGCCAACCCTATGGGGCAGTAGAGACCCAGTACTTC. This chain joins TRBV6-5 and TRBJ2-5; TRBD1 might be the D (5 bases). V shed 6 bases and J shed 4 bases, with 18 bases lying between them. The CDR3 is 15 residues long. Germline CDR1 is MNHEY and CDR2 is SVGAGI.